These 25 T cell receptor beta chains were all obtained from the same sample, sequenced in a study of cytomegalovirus exposure and HLA in healthy donors (dated by TCRdb to the late 2010s). Preparation of the library involved the immunoSEQ multiplex PCR assay. For the multiplex PCR, a mixture combining 60 forward primers for TCR Vbeta segments and 13 reverse primers for TCR Jbeta segments was used. The table was pulled from immuneACCESS by TCRdb, which kept in-frame rearrangements only. Such tables lose some clones; where checked, under half of the loss comes from unresolved V genes, and the rest has no known cause. The table for this sample lists 150,000 to 200,000 clones. Together, the top ten hold about 6.5% of the sample. Specimen: PBMCs. These receptors came from a man between 25 and 39 years old in good health and CMV-seronegative.

The V gene is TRBV5-1, the J gene TRBJ1-2; 7 bases match TRBD1. V shed 4 bases and J 5 bases; nucleotides not matched to a gene: 8. Germline CDR1 reads SGHRS; CDR2 reads YFSETQ. CDR3 size: 14 residues. CDR3 DNA sequence: TGCGCCAGCAGCCAAGGACAGGCGACTTATGGCTACACCTTC. Translation gives CASSQGQATYGYTF.

The rearrangement joins TRBV2 to TRBJ1-3; D remains unclear. This CDR3 spans 16 amino acids. Per germline, CDR1 SNHLY and CDR2 FYNNEI. The germline V and J ends were trimmed by 2 bases and 8 bases, with 19 bases remaining between them. The CDR3 coding sequence is TGTGCCAGCAGTGAAAAAACTCCTTCGGTCGGTGACACCATATATTTT. Protein product: CASSEKTPSVGDTIYF. The entire variable domain, with the rest obtained from reference TRBV2 and TRBJ1-3, is as follows: EPEVTQTPSHQVTQMGQEVILRCVPISNHLYFYWYRQILGQKVEFLVSFYNNEISEKSEIFDDQFSVERPDGSNFTLKIRSTKLEDSAMYFCASSEKTPSVGDTIYFGEGSWLTVV.

The rearrangement joins TRBV9 to TRBJ1-1; TRBD1 might be the D (5 bases). V was shortened by 4 bases and J by 1 base, with 14 bases between the two germline ends. Germline V gives CDR1 SGDLS, CDR2 YYNGEE. The CDR3 is 15 amino acids. The CDR3 loop is CASSPRQTKNTEAFF. CDR3 nucleotides: TGTGCCAGCAGCCCCCGACAGACAAAGAACACTGAAGCTTTCTTT.

Concerning this clone: The identical CDR3 is also encoded by other nucleotide sequences in the sample. This sequence joins TRBV27 and TRBJ2-7; 10 bases are a match to TRBD2. The V segment lost 4 bases and the J segment 3 bases; nucleotides outside the gene matches: 3. This CDR3 contains 14 residues. Germline V gives CDR1 MNHEY, CDR2 SMNVEV (reference sequence). The CDR3 here is CASSSSGGSYEQYF. The CDR3 DNA follows: TGTGCCAGCAGTTCTAGCGGGGGTAGCTACGAGCAGTACTTC.

V gene TRBV7-9 combines with J gene TRBJ2-1; TRBD2 matches 14 bases. The length of the CDR3 is 16 residues. The J segment lost 5 bases and the V segment lost 1 base, leaving 1 base of the junction unmatched. CDR1 is SEHNR, CDR2 FQNEAQ, per germline (reference sequence). The CDR3 reads CASSLVTSGRDNEQFF. The CDR3 DNA is TGTGCCAGCAGCTTAGTGACTAGCGGGAGGGACAATGAGCAGTTCTTC.

CDR3 sequence: CASSPGTGVISTDTQYF. CDR3 DNA: TGTGCCAGCAGCCCTGGGACAGGAGTGATTAGCACAGATACGCAGTATTTT. The chain has TRBV9 and TRBJ2-3; TRBD1 matches 8 bases. Germline V CDR1 and CDR2: SGDLS, YYNGEE. Germline trimming cut 4 bases from V and 0 bases from J; bases unmatched to any gene: 10. The CDR3 has 17 amino acids. Based on the CDR3 plus reference TRBV9 and TRBJ2-3, the full variable domain is DSGVTQTPKHLITATGQRVTLRCSPRSGDLSVYWYQQSLDQGLQFLIQYYNGEERAKGNILERFSAQQFPDLHSELNLSSLELGDSALYFCASSPGTGVISTDTQYFGPGTRLTVL.

Turning to this clone: Since no conserved phenylalanine or tryptophan closes the CDR3, a read error is the likely cause. No DNA is shown, since the ends of the CDR3 on it are uncertain; the CDR3 is the one TCRdb lists. J is TRBJ1-3 and V is TRBV6-4; TRBD1 was called by the table and not checked on the DNA. The CDR3 region is 8 residues in length, termini included. Germline V gene sequence: CDR1 MRHNA, CDR2 SNTAGT. The CDR3 protein is CASSDGQG.

V gene TRBV4-1 combines with J gene TRBJ2-4, with 9 nucleotides matching TRBD2. J was trimmed by 7 bases and V by 0 bases; bases with no gene match: 10. Germline V CDR1 and CDR2: MGHRA, YSYEKL. CDR3 size: 17 residues. The CDR3 DNA follows: TGCGCCAGCAGCCAAGAAATCGGAGCGGGAGGATCTAACATTCAGTACTTC. This translates into CASSQEIGAGGSNIQYF.

CDR3 sequence (DNA): TGTGCCAGCAGTTGGGCAGGGGGCGGTGGCTACACCTTC. Protein product: CASSWAGGGGYTF. The chain employs TRBV6-5 and TRBJ1-2, with 8 bases matching TRBD1. This CDR3 comprises 13 residues. Germline CDR1 is MNHEY and CDR2 is SVGAGI. V shed 4 bases and J 7 bases; nucleotides not matched to a gene: 5.

This CDR3 is CASRSPGQGAFTEAFF. In DNA, the CDR3 is TGTGCCAGCAGGAGCCCGGGACAGGGGGCCTTCACTGAAGCTTTCTTT. The V gene is TRBV27, the J gene TRBJ1-1, with 12 positions matching TRBD1. Trimming removed 6 bases from V and 4 bases from J; junction bases left unmatched: 9. The germline V gene encodes CDR1 MNHEY and CDR2 SMNVEV (reference sequence). The CDR3 runs 16 residues.

This chain uses TRBV14 with TRBJ2-7, with 16 bases aligning to TRBD2. Losses at the gene ends were 3 bases for V and 4 bases for J; bases not matched to a gene: 6. From germline, CDR1 is SGHDN and CDR2 FVKESK. CDR3 length: 17 amino acids. The CDR3 coding sequence is TGTGCCAGCAGCCAGCCGGGACTAGCGGGAGGGAGATACGAGCAGTACTTC. It codes for CASSQPGLAGGRYEQYF. Full variable domain (remainder filled in from reference TRBV14 and TRBJ2-7): EAGVTQFPSHSVIEKGQTVTLRCDPISGHDNLYWYRRVMGKEIKFLLHFVKESKQDESGMPNNRFLAERTGGTYSTLKVQPAELEDSGVYFCASSQPGLAGGRYEQYFGPGTRLTVT.

The CDR3 DNA reads TGTGCCAGCAGTTTGGGCCAGGGGTCCACCTTC. Translated: CASSLGQGSTF. V is TRBV28 and J is TRBJ1-2; D perhaps matches TRBD1 (6 bases). Trimming stripped 3 bases from V and 13 bases from J, with 12 bases between. This CDR3 has 11 amino acids. Germline values: CDR1 MDHEN, CDR2 SYDVKM.

The CDR3 sequence: CASTLKGQGFMEQYF. The CDR3, as DNA: TGTGCCAGCACTCTCAAGGGACAGGGATTTATGGAGCAGTACTTC. The V gene is TRBV7-9, the J gene TRBJ2-7; 9 bases are a match to TRBD1. J lost 7 bases, V lost 7 bases, and 14 bases had no gene match. In germline, CDR1 is SEHNR, CDR2 FQNEAQ (reference sequence). This CDR3 has 15 residues.

V and J are TRBV5-1 and TRBJ1-4; TRBD1 aligns across 9 bases. V trimming: 2 bases; J trimming: 4 bases; junction bases outside the gene matches: 6. Germline CDR1 and CDR2: SGHRS and YFSETQ. This CDR3 is built from 16 residues. In nucleotides, the CDR3 is TGCGCCAGCAGCTTAGGACGACAGGGGGTTAATGAAAAACTGTTTTTT. Protein sequence: CASSLGRQGVNEKLFF.

The chain uses TRBV4-2 and TRBJ1-3; no definite D call. V was pared by 0 bases and J by 2 bases, with 17 bases between. CDR3 length equals 18 residues. CDR1 LGHNA and CDR2 YNFKEQ come from the germline V gene. Here the CDR3 reads CASSQESDFVEPGNTIYF. CDR3 in DNA: TGTGCCAGCAGCCAAGAATCTGACTTTGTGGAGCCTGGAAACACCATATATTTT.

The chain couples TRBV30 to TRBJ1-1, with unresolved D. Looked up from germline, CDR1 is GTSNPN and CDR2 is SVGIG (reference sequence). The CDR3 length is 12 residues. The ends were cut back, 3 bases at V and 5 bases at J, with 10 bases in the middle. The CDR3 DNA is TGTGCCTGGAGCAACGGGGTTACTGAAGCTTTCTTT. This translates into CAWSNGVTEAFF. The variable domain in full, completed from reference TRBV30 and TRBJ1-1, reads SQTIHQWPATLVQPVGSPLSLECTVEGTSNPNLYWYRQAAGRGLQLLFYSVGIGQISSEVPQNLSASRPQDRQFILSSKKLLLSDSGFYLCAWSNGVTEAFFGQGTRLTVV.

The gene calls are TRBV5-1 and TRBJ2-7, with TRBD1 as a possible D gene (6 bases). The germline V gene encodes CDR1 SGHRS and CDR2 YFSETQ. Deletions cut 1 base from V and 6 bases from J, with 11 bases between. The CDR3 is made up of 13 amino acids. The CDR3 DNA follows: TGCGCCAGCAGCTTGCGGACAGAGGGCGAGCAGTACTTC. Translated: CASSLRTEGEQYF.

The chain uses TRBV19 and TRBJ1-5, with TRBD1 matching over 8 bases. V dropped 4 bases and J dropped 7; count of bases not matched to a gene: 3. This CDR3 comprises 13 residues. The germline CDR1 and CDR2 sequences are LNHDA and SQIVND (reference sequence). The CDR3 DNA sequence: TGTGCCAGTAGTACAGGGGGCGGGCAGCCCCAGCATTTT. Translated: CASSTGGGQPQHF.

The V call is TRBV7-9, the J call TRBJ1-4; 11 bases align to TRBD1. The CDR3 runs to 15 residues. The trim removed 2 bases at V and 7 bases at J, leaving 3 bases unmatched. Germline V lookup: CDR1 SEHNR, CDR2 FQNEAQ (reference sequence). As DNA, the CDR3 is TGTGCCAGCAGCTTATACGGGACAGGGGGTGAAAAACTGTTTTTT. Translating gives CASSLYGTGGEKLFF.

This chain connects TRBV27 to TRBJ1-1; a weak D match, TRBD1 (5 bases). CDR1 MNHEY and CDR2 SMNVEV come from the germline V gene (reference sequence). CDR3 size: 14 residues. Trimming cost V 2 bases and J 5 bases, with 12 bases left between them. CDR3 protein: CASSLEAGLTEAFF. The CDR3 coding sequence is TGTGCCAGCAGTTTAGAAGCAGGGCTGACTGAAGCTTTCTTT.

The rearrangement links TRBV2 to TRBJ2-5, with a weak D call TRBD1 (5 bases). CDR1 and CDR2 from the germline V gene are SNHLY and FYNNEI. V gave up 8 bases and J gave up 5 bases, with 9 bases separating them. This CDR3 is built from 11 residues. Here the CDR3 DNA reads TGTGCCAGCCTCAGGGCTGAGACCCAGTACTTC. Amino acid sequence: CASLRAETQYF.

The chain carries TRBV28 and TRBJ2-6; weak D call: TRBD2 (6 bases). The V gene's germline CDR1 is MDHEN and CDR2 SYDVKM. The CDR3 has 17 amino acids. V dropped 1 base and J dropped 0 bases, with 10 bases sitting between them. The CDR3 DNA follows: TGTGCCAGCAGTTTATACAGCGGGTTCTCTGGGGCCAACGTCCTGACTTTC. Residues: CASSLYSGFSGANVLTF.

This sequence joins TRBV15 and TRBJ2-7; D possibly corresponds to TRBD1 (6 bases). Germline CDR1 is LNHNV and CDR2 is YYDKDF (reference sequence). V lost 0 bases to trimming and J lost 1 base, with 16 bases between them. This CDR3 region has 17 residues. For the CDR3, the DNA is TGTGCCACCAGCAGAGATATTGGCCAGGGGCTGTCCTACGAGCAGTACTTC. It translates to CATSRDIGQGLSYEQYF.

The CDR3 sequence: CASSYPGTGYGYTF. The CDR3, as DNA: TGTGCCAGCAGCTACCCCGGGACAGGGTATGGCTACACCTTC. The chain employs TRBV5-8 and TRBJ1-2; 9 nucleotides agree with TRBD1. Looked up from germline, CDR1 is SGHTS and CDR2 is YDEGEE. The trim removed 3 bases at V and 5 bases at J, leaving 5 bases unmatched. The CDR3 extends over 14 amino acids.

CDR3 residues: CASSLSGLVLEQYF. DNA for the CDR3: TGTGCCAGCAGTTTATCGGGACTAGTCCTCGAGCAGTACTTC. This chain connects TRBV27 to TRBJ2-7; 8 positions agree with TRBD2. V was pared by 0 bases and J by 6 bases, with 4 bases of the junction left unmatched. Per the germline V gene, CDR1 is MNHEY and CDR2 is SMNVEV (reference sequence). The CDR3 length is 14 residues.